One TCR beta chain is described in this entry. Its target is unknown. The data belong to a study of T-cell reconstitution after alpha-beta-depleted transplantation in children. Study-wide points: Roughly two months post-transplant, alpha-beta T cells reportedly originated from several hundred graft clones that had expanded.

The germline gives CDR1 KGHSH, CDR2 LQKENI. V gave up 4 bases and J gave up 0 bases, with 12 bases separating them. The CDR3 extends over 15 amino acids. A TCRbeta library incorporating unique molecular identifiers was prepared. TCRdb reprocessed the PCR reads via MiXCR and lists one record per CDR3 protein. The data hold 450,000 to 700,000 distinct CDR3 sequences, with 25% to 30% observed a single time. The receptor was derived from a boy less than two years old with Wiskott-Aldrich syndrome, due to receive a stem cell transplant. Sample: PBMCs, taken before TCRalphabeta/CD19-depleted stem cell transplant. The rearrangement uses TRBV18 and TRBJ2-5; TRBD1 is a possible D gene (6 bases). The CDR3 nucleotides are TGTGCCAGCTCACAACTAGACAGGCACCAAGAGACCCAGTACTTC. Translation: CASSQLDRHQETQYF.